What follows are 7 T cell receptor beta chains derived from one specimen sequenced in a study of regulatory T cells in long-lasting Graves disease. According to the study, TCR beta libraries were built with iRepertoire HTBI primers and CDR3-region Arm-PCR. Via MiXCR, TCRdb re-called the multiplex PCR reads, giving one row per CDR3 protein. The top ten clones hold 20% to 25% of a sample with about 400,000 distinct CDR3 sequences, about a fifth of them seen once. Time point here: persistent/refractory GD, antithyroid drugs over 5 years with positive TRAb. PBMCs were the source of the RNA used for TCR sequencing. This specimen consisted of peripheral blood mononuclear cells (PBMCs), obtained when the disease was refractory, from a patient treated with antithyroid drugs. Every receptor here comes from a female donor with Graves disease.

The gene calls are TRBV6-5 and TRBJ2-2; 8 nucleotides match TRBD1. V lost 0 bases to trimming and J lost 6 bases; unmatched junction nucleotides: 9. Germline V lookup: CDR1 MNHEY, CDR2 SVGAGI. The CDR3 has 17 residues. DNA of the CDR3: TGTGCCAGCAGTTACTCCCAGGGGGCCCCGAATTCCGGGGAGCTGTTTTTT. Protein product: CASSYSQGAPNSGELFF.

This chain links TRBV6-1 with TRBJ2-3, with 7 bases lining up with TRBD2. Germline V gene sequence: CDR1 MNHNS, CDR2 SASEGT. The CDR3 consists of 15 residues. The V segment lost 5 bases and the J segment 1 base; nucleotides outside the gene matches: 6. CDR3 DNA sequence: TGTGCCAGCAGTCTCGGGACTATGGGCACAGATACGCAGTATTTT. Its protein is CASSLGTMGTDTQYF.

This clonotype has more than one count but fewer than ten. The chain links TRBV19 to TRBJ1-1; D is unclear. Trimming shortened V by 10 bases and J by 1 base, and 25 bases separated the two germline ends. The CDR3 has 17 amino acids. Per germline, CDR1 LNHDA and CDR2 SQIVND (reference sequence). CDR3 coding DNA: TGTGCCACCAGTCCCATACTTAGCCCAGGCGGGAACACTGAAGCTTTCTTT. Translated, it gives CATSPILSPGGNTEAFF.

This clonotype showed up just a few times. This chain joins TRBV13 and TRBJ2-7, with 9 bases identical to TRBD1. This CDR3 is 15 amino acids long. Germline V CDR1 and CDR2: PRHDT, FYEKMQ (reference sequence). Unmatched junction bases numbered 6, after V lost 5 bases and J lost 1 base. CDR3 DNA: TGTGCCAGCAGCCAAGGGACAGGGACTTCCTACGAGCAGTACTTC. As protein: CASSQGTGTSYEQYF.

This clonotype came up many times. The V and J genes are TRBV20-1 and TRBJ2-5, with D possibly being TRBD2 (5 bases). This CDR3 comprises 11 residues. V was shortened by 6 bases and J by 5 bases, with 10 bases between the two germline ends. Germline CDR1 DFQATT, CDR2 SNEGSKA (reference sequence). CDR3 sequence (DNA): TGCAGTGCCCTAGCAGGCGAGACCCAGTACTTC. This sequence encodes CSALAGETQYF.

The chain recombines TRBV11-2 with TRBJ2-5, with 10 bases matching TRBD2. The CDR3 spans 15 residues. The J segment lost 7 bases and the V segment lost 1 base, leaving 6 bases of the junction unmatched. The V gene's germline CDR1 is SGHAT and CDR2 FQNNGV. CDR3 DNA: TGTGCCAGCAGCTTAGGGGCTAGCGGGAGTGCGACCCAGTACTTC. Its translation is CASSLGASGSATQYF. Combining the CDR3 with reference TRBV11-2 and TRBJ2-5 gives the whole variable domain EAGVAQSPRYKIIEKRQSVAFWCNPISGHATLYWYQQILGQGPKLLIQFQNNGVVDDSQLPKDRFSAERLKGVDSTLKIQPAKLEDSAVYLCASSLGASGSATQYFGPGTRLLVL.

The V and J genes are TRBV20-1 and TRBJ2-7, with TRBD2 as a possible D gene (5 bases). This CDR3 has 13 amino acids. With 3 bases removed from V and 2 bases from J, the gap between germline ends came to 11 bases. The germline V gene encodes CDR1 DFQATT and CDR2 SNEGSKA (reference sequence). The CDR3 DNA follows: TGCAGTGCTAGGGCTACTAGAACCTACGAGCAGTACTTC. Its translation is CSARATRTYEQYF.